What follows are 22 T cell receptor beta chains derived from one specimen sequenced in a study of T cell responses to AZD1222 COVID-19 vaccine. Data came from immunoSEQ multiplex PCR; TCRdb stores just in-frame clones and leaves some out. Among 120,000 to 150,000 clones listed, 93% were seen once. The source material was peripheral blood, sampled on day 0 of AZD1222 vaccination. The receptors here all came from an adult in good health.

J is TRBJ1-3 and V is TRBV11-2; possible D gene TRBD1, 5 bases. Looked up from germline, CDR1 is SGHAT and CDR2 is FQNNGV. V shed 5 bases and J shed 0 bases, with 23 bases lying between them. This CDR3 comprises 19 residues. CDR3 sequence: CASSQRPPGQWTSGNTIYF. The CDR3, as DNA: TGTGCCAGCAGCCAGCGCCCCCCTGGACAATGGACCTCTGGAAACACCATATATTTT.

This clone occurred once. The chain is built from TRBV25-1 and TRBJ2-1; D assignment may be TRBD1 or TRBD2 (5 bases each). Germline V gives CDR1 MGHDK, CDR2 SYGVNS. This CDR3 contains 16 residues. With 2 bases removed from V and 2 bases from J, the gap between germline ends came to 13 bases. CDR3: CASSERGRVTYNEQFF. CDR3 coding DNA: TGTGCCAGCAGTGAACGGGGCAGGGTCACCTACAATGAGCAGTTCTTC.

The rearrangement joins TRBV30 to TRBJ1-4, with D unresolved. CDR3 length: 14 residues. V was pared by 5 bases and J by 4 bases, with 14 bases between. CDR1 and CDR2 from the germline V gene are GTSNPN and SVGIG (reference sequence). The CDR3 spells CAWRKTGSNEKLFF. DNA of the CDR3: TGTGCCTGGCGAAAGACGGGGAGTAATGAAAAACTGTTTTTT.

This clone has only one observation. This rearrangement joins TRBV6-5 to TRBJ2-5; no clear D. V was trimmed by 8 bases and J by 2 bases, leaving 12 bases between them. Germline-derived CDR1 and CDR2 are MNHEY and SVGAGI. This CDR3 spans 13 amino acids. The CDR3 DNA sequence: TGTGCCAGCGCCAATTGGGGACAAGAGACCCAGTACTTC. As protein: CASANWGQETQYF.

This chain joins TRBV4-1 and TRBJ2-5; D is possibly TRBD1 (5 bases). The germline V gene has CDR1 MGHRA and CDR2 YSYEKL. The V end was cut by 3 bases, the J end by 3 bases, with 11 bases between. The CDR3 is made up of 14 amino acids. The CDR3 sequence is CASSQGLTEETQYF. DNA of the CDR3: TGCGCCAGCAGCCAGGGGCTGACGGAAGAGACCCAGTACTTC.

This chain joins TRBV30 and TRBJ2-7, with 8 bases that match TRBD2. CDR3 length equals 14 residues. V dropped 1 base and J dropped 3; count of bases not matched to a gene: 5. The germline V gene has CDR1 GTSNPN and CDR2 SVGIG (reference sequence). DNA of the CDR3: TGTGCCTGGAGTGGATTAGCGGGGTACTACGAGCAGTACTTC. This gives the protein CAWSGLAGYYEQYF.

The chain employs TRBV6-5 and TRBJ1-1; TRBD1 might be the D (6 bases). CDR3 length: 16 residues. Germline CDR1 reads MNHEY; CDR2 reads SVGAGI. V lost 1 base to trimming and J lost 2 bases, with 14 bases between them. CDR3 sequence: CASSYFKGGANTEAFF. The CDR3 DNA reads as TGTGCCAGCAGTTACTTCAAGGGGGGGGCCAACACTGAAGCTTTCTTT.

The DNA of the CDR3 is TGCGCCAGCAGCTTGTACAGGGGTGGAGAGACCCAGTACTTC. Translation: CASSLYRGGETQYF. The genes are TRBV5-1 and TRBJ2-5, with 7 positions matching TRBD1. Germline V gene sequence: CDR1 SGHRS, CDR2 YFSETQ. The junction had 4 bases not matched to a gene; V was cut back by 1 base and J by 4 bases. CDR3 length equals 14 residues.

The chain is built from TRBV3-1 (or the pseudogene TRBV3-2) and TRBJ1-5; TRBD1 aligns across 7 bases. V gave up 1 base and J gave up 5 bases; unmatched junction bases: 2. The CDR3 totals 14 residues. Germline V gives CDR1 LGHDT, CDR2 YNNKEL (reference sequence). The CDR3 region is CASSQGQGYQPQHF. CDR3 DNA: TGTGCCAGCAGCCAAGGACAGGGCTATCAGCCCCAGCATTTT.

The V gene is TRBV5-1, the J gene TRBJ2-3; 7 nucleotides line up with TRBD2. CDR1 SGHRS and CDR2 YFSETQ come from the germline V gene. The CDR3 is 15 amino acids. V was pared by 0 bases and J by 2 bases, with 3 bases of the junction left unmatched. The CDR3 DNA reads as TGCGCCAGCAGCTTGGGTCTAGCGGACACAGATACGCAGTATTTT. Translated, it gives CASSLGLADTDTQYF.

The gene calls are TRBV6-5 and TRBJ1-1; possible D gene TRBD1, 5 bases. The V gene lost 6 bases and the J gene lost 3 bases, with 11 bases spanning the gap. This CDR3 has 13 residues. Germline V CDR1 and CDR2: MNHEY, SVGAGI. Here the CDR3 DNA reads TGTGCCAGCAGCCGGCTCAGGGACACTGAAGCTTTCTTT. As protein: CASSRLRDTEAFF.

J is TRBJ2-1 and V is TRBV7-3, with 7 positions matching TRBD2. CDR1 and CDR2 from the germline V gene are SGHTA and FQGTGA. This CDR3 contains 15 residues. V lost 5 bases and J lost 4; bases outside the gene matches: 8. The CDR3 DNA sequence: TGTGCCAGCAGCCCAACTAGCGTACAATACAATGAGCAGTTCTTC. It translates to CASSPTSVQYNEQFF. Together with reference TRBV7-3 and TRBJ2-1, the CDR3 gives the full variable domain: GAGVSQTPSNKVTEKGKYVELRCDPISGHTALYWYRQSLGQGPEFLIYFQGTGAADDSGLPNDRFFAVRPEGSVSTLKIQRTERGDSAVYLCASSPTSVQYNEQFFGPGTRLTVL.

J is TRBJ2-1 and V is TRBV5-1; 8 bases agree with TRBD2. CDR1 and CDR2 (germline): SGHRS, YFSETQ. J lost 5 bases, V lost 5 bases, and 9 bases had no gene match. The length of the CDR3 is 15 residues. DNA for the CDR3: TGCGCCAGCAGAACACTAGCGGTGGACCACAATGAGCAGTTCTTC. It specifies CASRTLAVDHNEQFF. Supplemented by reference TRBV5-1 and TRBJ2-1, the full variable domain reads KAGVTQTPRYLIKTRGQQVTLSCSPISGHRSVSWYQQTPGQGLQFLFEYFSETQRNKGNFPGRFSGRQFSNSRSEMNVSTLELGDSALYLCASRTLAVDHNEQFFGPGTRLTVL.

CDR3 DNA: TGCGCCAGCAGCCAAGTTGCAGGAGTAACTGAAGCTTTCTTT. This gives the protein CASSQVAGVTEAFF. The V and J genes are TRBV4-1 and TRBJ1-1, with D uncertain. This CDR3 region has 14 residues. V shed 1 base and J shed 5 bases, with 11 bases lying between them. CDR1 is MGHRA, CDR2 YSYEKL, per germline.

The CDR3 coding sequence is TGCGCCAGCAGCTTGGATGGACAGGGTAATGAGCAGTTCTTC. This translates into CASSLDGQGNEQFF. This chain links TRBV5-1 with TRBJ2-1, with 8 bases lining up with TRBD1. The CDR3 is made up of 14 amino acids. V was clipped by 0 bases and J by 7 bases; unmatched bases: 3. CDR1 is SGHRS, CDR2 YFSETQ, per germline.

This chain links TRBV19 with TRBJ2-2; 9 bases align to TRBD2. This CDR3 region has 15 residues. The junction had 7 bases not matched to a gene; V was cut back by 5 bases and J by 6 bases. Germline V gene data show CDR1 as LNHDA and CDR2 as SQIVND (reference sequence). For the CDR3, the DNA is TGTGCCAGTAGTCCCCGGACTAGCGACGCCGGGGAGCTGTTTTTT. Protein sequence: CASSPRTSDAGELFF.

The chain links TRBV13 to TRBJ2-3, with no clear D. CDR3 length: 14 amino acids. Trimming stripped 5 bases from V and 7 bases from J, with 16 bases between. The germline V gene has CDR1 PRHDT and CDR2 FYEKMQ (reference sequence). The CDR3 DNA reads as TGTGCCAGCAGCGCCGTTTGGGGTACACATACGCAGTATTTT. Protein: CASSAVWGTHTQYF.

This chain uses TRBV27 with TRBJ2-3; D is uncertain. Trimming left V 7 bases short and J 2 bases short, with 22 bases between. The germline V gene encodes CDR1 MNHEY and CDR2 SMNVEV (reference sequence). This CDR3 has 17 amino acids. CDR3: CASTSYRGSTHTDTQYF. CDR3 sequence (DNA): TGTGCCAGCACCTCTTATCGTGGTAGCACACACACAGATACGCAGTATTTT.

This chain uses TRBV7-2 with TRBJ1-2; D possibly corresponds to TRBD1 (6 bases). The ends were cut back, 0 bases at V and 5 bases at J, with 16 bases in the middle. This CDR3 spans 16 amino acids. Germline V CDR1 and CDR2: SGHTA, FQGNSA. CDR3 coding DNA: TGTGCCAGCAGCTTAGCGCGGGTAGAGGGGGGGTATGGCTACACCTTC. It specifies CASSLARVEGGYGYTF.

In DNA, the CDR3 is TGCGCCAGCAGCCAAGATGTCGGGGGGGCTTCCTACGAGCAGTACTTC. Its protein product is CASSQDVGGASYEQYF. The rearrangement uses TRBV4-1 and TRBJ2-7; TRBD2 matches 8 bases. This CDR3 has 16 amino acids. CDR1 is MGHRA, CDR2 YSYEKL, per germline. With 0 bases clipped from V and 1 base from J, the junction kept 5 bases outside the gene matches.

The chain combines TRBV7-9 with TRBJ2-1; no firm D call. The germline CDR1 and CDR2 sequences are SEHNR and FQNEAQ (reference sequence). The V end lost 6 bases, the J end lost 0 bases, and 12 bases lay between the germline ends. The CDR3 consists of 15 residues. CDR3 nucleotide sequence: TGTGCCAGCAGGACCTCGGGCGACTCCTACAATGAGCAGTTCTTC. It yields the protein CASRTSGDSYNEQFF.

The genes are TRBV5-1 and TRBJ1-2; D not certain. This CDR3 has 14 amino acids. Germline V gene sequence: CDR1 SGHRS, CDR2 YFSETQ. The V end was cut by 6 bases, the J end by 4 bases, with 16 bases between. In DNA form, the CDR3 reads TGCGCCAGCACTATCCCCGGTCGGGCCTATGGCTACACCTTC. It specifies CASTIPGRAYGYTF.